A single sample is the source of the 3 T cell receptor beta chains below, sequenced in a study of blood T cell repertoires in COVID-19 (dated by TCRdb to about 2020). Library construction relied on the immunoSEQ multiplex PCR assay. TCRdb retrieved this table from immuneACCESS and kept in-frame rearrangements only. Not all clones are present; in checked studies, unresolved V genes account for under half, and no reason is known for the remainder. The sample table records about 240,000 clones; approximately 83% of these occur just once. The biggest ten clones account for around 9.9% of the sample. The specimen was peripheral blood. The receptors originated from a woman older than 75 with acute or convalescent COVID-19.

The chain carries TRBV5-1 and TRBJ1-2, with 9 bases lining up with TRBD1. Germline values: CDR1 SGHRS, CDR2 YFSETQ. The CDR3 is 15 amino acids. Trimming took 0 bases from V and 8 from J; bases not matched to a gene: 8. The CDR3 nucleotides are TGCGCCAGCAGCTTGGAAGGACAGGGGTTGCGGGGCTACACCTTC. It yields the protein CASSLEGQGLRGYTF.

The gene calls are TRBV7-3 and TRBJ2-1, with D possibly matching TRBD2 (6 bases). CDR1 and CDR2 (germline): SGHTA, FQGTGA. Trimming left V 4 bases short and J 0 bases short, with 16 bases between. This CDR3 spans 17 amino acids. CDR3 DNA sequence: TGTGCCAGCAGCTCCTTCCGGGAGCGGAGCTCCTACAATGAGCAGTTCTTC. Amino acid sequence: CASSSFRERSSYNEQFF.

CDR3 DNA: TGTGCCAGCACCCGGGTGGAAGCTTTCTTT. Encoded protein: CASTRVEAFF. The rearrangement links TRBV12-3 or TRBV12-4 to TRBJ1-1; D gene ambiguous. The CDR3 loop spans 10 amino acids. V shed 7 bases and J shed 8 bases, with 8 bases lying between them.